Following are 25 T cell receptor beta chains from one sample sequenced in a study of cytomegalovirus exposure and HLA in healthy donors (dated by TCRdb to 2017 to 2019). Receptor libraries were prepared by the immunoSEQ multiplex PCR assay. A mixture of 60 forward primers for TCR Vbeta segments and 13 reverse primers for TCR Jbeta segments was used in the multiplex PCR. Drawn from immuneACCESS, this table holds only the in-frame rearrangements with V and J called that TCRdb kept. Clones are partly lost; checked studies trace under half to an unresolved V gene and leave the rest unexplained. The sample includes 200,000 to 250,000 clones, with just over 75% observed a single time. Jointly, the top ten make up less than 3% of the sample. The source material was PBMCs. The receptors here all came from a woman aged 55-69 years in good health and CMV-seropositive.

The chain couples TRBV19 to TRBJ2-1; D is possibly TRBD1 (7 bases). The CDR3 is 14 residues long. The V end was cut by 5 bases, the J end by 5 bases, with 13 bases between. Germline assignment: CDR1 LNHDA and CDR2 SQIVND (reference sequence). CDR3 protein: CASSRGTVNNEQFF. The CDR3 DNA sequence: TGTGCCAGTAGTCGCGGGACAGTAAACAATGAGCAGTTCTTC.

This sequence joins TRBV28 and TRBJ1-1; D ambiguous. Trimming left V 1 base short and J 6 bases short, with 3 bases between. The CDR3 has 11 amino acids. Per the germline V gene, CDR1 is MDHEN and CDR2 is SYDVKM. DNA for the CDR3: TGTGCCAGCAGTTTATTCGCTGAAGCTTTCTTT. This codes for CASSLFAEAFF.

The chain carries TRBV25-1 and TRBJ2-1, with TRBD2 matching 11 bases. Trimming took 5 bases from V and 0 from J; bases not matched to a gene: 3. The germline V gene has CDR1 MGHDK and CDR2 SYGVNS. The CDR3 totals 16 residues. This CDR3 reads CASSNSGRGSYNEQFF. The CDR3 bases are TGTGCCAGCAGTAATAGCGGGAGGGGCTCCTACAATGAGCAGTTCTTC.

J is TRBJ2-5 and V is TRBV29-1, with 7 bases identical to TRBD1. Per the germline V gene, CDR1 is SQVTM and CDR2 is ANQGSEA. Losses at the gene ends were 6 bases for V and 0 bases for J; bases not matched to a gene: 10. CDR3 length: 15 residues. The CDR3 DNA reads TGCAGCGTCCGTTCGGACAGGAGGTACCAAGAGACCCAGTACTTC. It specifies CSVRSDRRYQETQYF.

The rearrangement joins TRBV5-1 to TRBJ1-1; D is possibly TRBD1 (6 bases). V was trimmed by 2 bases and J by 0 bases, leaving 17 bases between them. The CDR3 runs 17 residues. The germline V gene has CDR1 SGHRS and CDR2 YFSETQ. The CDR3 DNA reads as TGCGCCAGCAGCTTTGGGGGCACGGCGTCTATGAACACTGAAGCTTTCTTT. Protein: CASSFGGTASMNTEAFF. Variable domain in full (rest from reference TRBV5-1 and TRBJ1-1): KAGVTQTPRYLIKTRGQQVTLSCSPISGHRSVSWYQQTPGQGLQFLFEYFSETQRNKGNFPGRFSGRQFSNSRSEMNVSTLELGDSALYLCASSFGGTASMNTEAFFGQGTRLTVV.

The rearrangement uses TRBV6-6 and TRBJ2-3, with 8 bases identical to TRBD1. CDR1 is MNHNY and CDR2 is SVGAGI in the germline V gene (reference sequence). This CDR3 contains 15 residues. The V gene end was trimmed by 6 bases and the J gene end by 4 bases; junction bases not matched to a gene: 9. The CDR3 is CASRTRQGSSDTQYF. In DNA form, the CDR3 reads TGTGCCAGCAGGACCCGACAGGGGAGTTCAGATACGCAGTATTTT.

The chain links TRBV10-3 to TRBJ1-6; 9 bases match TRBD1. The length of the CDR3 is 14 residues. The junction had 1 base not matched to a gene; V was cut back by 2 bases and J by 8 bases. From germline, CDR1 is ENHRY and CDR2 SYGVKD. This CDR3 is CAISERQGDSPLHF. The CDR3 bases are TGTGCCATCAGTGAGCGACAGGGGGATTCACCCCTCCACTTT.

The chain employs TRBV5-6 and TRBJ2-3, with 8 bases that match TRBD2. CDR1 SGHDT and CDR2 YYEEEE come from the germline V gene. V gave up 4 bases and J gave up 8 bases; unmatched junction bases: 9. The CDR3 length is 14 residues. CDR3 nucleotides: TGTGCCAGCAGCCTCGAGCGGGAGAGGGGTACGCAGTATTTT. Translated: CASSLERERGTQYF. Complete variable domain (other parts from reference TRBV5-6 and TRBJ2-3): DAGVTQSPTHLIKTRGQQVTLRCSPKSGHDTVSWYQQALGQGPQFIFQYYEEEERQRGNFPDRFSGHQFPNYSSELNVNALLLGDSALYLCASSLERERGTQYFGPGTRLTVL.

The CDR3 is CAIAGQGENYGYTF. CDR3 DNA sequence: TGTGCCATCGCCGGACAGGGCGAGAACTATGGCTACACCTTC. The chain has TRBV10-3 and TRBJ1-2; 8 nucleotides agree with TRBD1. With V trimmed by 8 bases and J by 2 bases, 7 bases remained unmatched. Germline V gene lookup returns CDR1 ENHRY and CDR2 SYGVKD. The CDR3 is made up of 14 amino acids.

This clone occurred a few times. The chain links TRBV19 to TRBJ1-6, with 8 bases fitting TRBD1. Per germline, CDR1 LNHDA and CDR2 SQIVND (reference sequence). The CDR3 loop spans 16 amino acids. V lost 7 bases to trimming and J lost 7 bases; unmatched junction nucleotides: 12. This CDR3 reads CASTIGQGFGNSPLHF. The CDR3 nucleotides read TGTGCCAGTACCATCGGACAGGGCTTCGGGAATTCACCCCTCCACTTT.

A single count supports this clone. The rearrangement links TRBV9 to TRBJ2-3; TRBD2 matches 8 bases. CDR3 length: 18 amino acids. CDR1 and CDR2 from the germline V gene are SGDLS and YYNGEE. The V and J ends lost 4 bases and 2 bases, in that order; junction bases with no gene match: 15. CDR3 in DNA: TGTGCCAGCAGCCAAATACCCCTAGCGGGCGGGGTCACAGATACGCAGTATTTT. As protein: CASSQIPLAGGVTDTQYF.

The chain uses TRBV21-1 and TRBJ2-1; no DNA check was done on the table's D call, TRBD1. TRBV21-1 is a pseudogene segment. This CDR3 has 15 amino acids. In DNA form, the CDR3 reads TGTGCCAGCAATCCGGGACACTCCAGCCGGAATGAGCAGTTCTTC. It codes for CASNPGHSSRNEQFF.

This sequence joins TRBV6-1 and TRBJ2-4, with a weak D call TRBD2 (6 bases). The V gene's germline CDR1 is MNHNS and CDR2 SASEGT. V was trimmed by 3 bases and J by 7 bases, leaving 16 bases between them. The CDR3 runs 15 residues. Here the CDR3 reads CASSDGGSWGNIQYF. In DNA, the CDR3 is TGTGCCAGCAGTGATGGGGGGTCTTGGGGGAACATTCAGTACTTC.

This clone has a handful of counts. The gene calls are TRBV6-5 and TRBJ2-7, with 7 bases identical to TRBD1. Germline-derived CDR1 and CDR2 are MNHEY and SVGAGI. This CDR3 has 15 amino acids. With 2 bases clipped from V and 5 bases from J, the junction kept 9 bases outside the gene matches. In DNA, the CDR3 is TGTGCCAGCAGTTACCAACGAGACAGGGCGGACGAGCAGTACTTC. This gives the protein CASSYQRDRADEQYF.

The chain joins TRBV15 to TRBJ1-1; the D is unclear. This CDR3 is 14 amino acids long. Germline CDR1 is LNHNV and CDR2 is YYDKDF (reference sequence). The V end lost 0 bases, the J end lost 5 bases, and 10 bases lay between the germline ends. CDR3 sequence: CATSRDGPQTEAFF. In DNA form, the CDR3 reads TGTGCCACCAGCAGAGATGGGCCTCAAACTGAAGCTTTCTTT.

This rearrangement joins TRBV5-1 to TRBJ2-1; D might be TRBD2 (6 bases). In germline, CDR1 is SGHRS, CDR2 YFSETQ. The germline V and J ends were trimmed by 0 bases and 4 bases, with 11 bases remaining between them. This CDR3 is built from 15 residues. CDR3 DNA sequence: TGCGCCAGCAGCTTGGGGCCTAGCGAGTACAATGAGCAGTTCTTC. Translation gives CASSLGPSEYNEQFF.

The V gene is TRBV19, the J gene TRBJ2-1, with TRBD2 identical over 8 bases. The CDR3 runs to 15 residues. The trim removed 3 bases at V and 1 base at J, leaving 2 bases unmatched. The germline gives CDR1 LNHDA, CDR2 SQIVND (reference sequence). This CDR3 is CASSIAGGSYNEQFF. DNA for the CDR3: TGTGCCAGTAGTATCGCGGGGGGATCCTACAATGAGCAGTTCTTC.

The genes are TRBV6-1 and TRBJ1-1, with a possible D match to TRBD1 (5 bases). CDR1 is MNHNS, CDR2 SASEGT, per germline. Trimming pared 10 bases from V and 2 bases from J, leaving 14 bases between. The CDR3 is 13 residues long. The DNA for the CDR3 is TGTGCCACCAGGCAGGGCATAAACACTGAAGCTTTCTTT. Translated: CATRQGINTEAFF.

This clone showed up just once. This chain links TRBV6-1 with TRBJ2-7, with TRBD2 as a possible D gene (6 bases). Trimming took 2 bases from V and 8 from J, leaving 19 bases between them. The CDR3 is 15 amino acids. Germline V CDR1 and CDR2: MNHNS, SASEGT. The CDR3 coding sequence is TGTGCCAGCAGTGAACCGGGACTCATACAAATGCAGCAGTACTTC. Its protein product is CASSEPGLIQMQQYF.

V is TRBV28 and J is TRBJ1-1; D possibly corresponds to TRBD1 (5 bases). Germline loops: CDR1 MDHEN, CDR2 SYDVKM. This CDR3 region has 14 residues. V was cut by 7 bases and J by 5 bases, with 17 bases left in between. The CDR3 reads CASTAGGSRTEAFF. The CDR3 DNA reads TGTGCCAGCACCGCGGGGGGTTCGAGGACTGAAGCTTTCTTT.

The CDR3 here is CASSKPRRTGGEQFF. CDR3 nucleotides: TGTGCCAGCAGCAAACCCCGCAGGACAGGCGGGGAGCAGTTCTTC. The chain recombines TRBV21-1 with TRBJ2-1; TRBD1 was called by the table and not checked on the DNA. TRBV21-1 is a pseudogene. The CDR3 is 15 amino acids.

The chain couples TRBV27 to TRBJ2-7; D is perhaps TRBD1 (6 bases). The CDR3 is made up of 15 amino acids. V was clipped by 2 bases and J by 4 bases, with 15 bases between them. Germline V gene lookup returns CDR1 MNHEY and CDR2 SMNVEV (reference sequence). The CDR3 nucleotides are TGTGCCAGCAGTTTAGGGGCAGGGGTCGGGTACGAGCAGTACTTC. Its protein is CASSLGAGVGYEQYF.

CDR3 region: CSASTGTSYNEQFF. CDR3 DNA: TGCAGCGCATCAACTGGGACTAGCTACAATGAGCAGTTCTTC. V gene TRBV29-1 combines with J gene TRBJ2-1; 8 bases are a match to TRBD2. Per the germline V gene, CDR1 is SQVTM and CDR2 is ANQGSEA. V lost 7 bases and J lost 3; bases outside the gene matches: 8. The CDR3 covers 14 residues.

This clone turned up a few times. The rearrangement uses TRBV6-6 and TRBJ1-1; possibly TRBD1 for D (6 bases). Per germline, CDR1 MNHNY and CDR2 SVGAGI (reference sequence). This CDR3 comprises 14 residues. V lost 8 bases and J lost 5, with 18 bases in between. The CDR3 bases are TGTGCCAGCGCGGGGGGACACCAGGGGACTGAAGCTTTCTTT. Translation gives CASAGGHQGTEAFF.

This clone occurred once. The V call is TRBV5-1, the J call TRBJ1-1; D is possibly TRBD1 (6 bases). Germline assignment: CDR1 SGHRS and CDR2 YFSETQ. The ends were cut back, 4 bases at V and 0 bases at J, with 10 bases in the middle. The CDR3 has 14 amino acids. The CDR3 region is CASSRGQLNTEAFF. In nucleotides, the CDR3 is TGCGCCAGCAGCCGTGGACAGTTGAACACTGAAGCTTTCTTT. Full variable domain (outside the CDR3, taken from reference TRBV5-1 and TRBJ1-1): KAGVTQTPRYLIKTRGQQVTLSCSPISGHRSVSWYQQTPGQGLQFLFEYFSETQRNKGNFPGRFSGRQFSNSRSEMNVSTLELGDSALYLCASSRGQLNTEAFFGQGTRLTVV.